This TCR beta chain was retrieved from a study of cytomegalovirus exposure and HLA in healthy donors. The study, taken as a whole, reports: Most TCR sequences were rare, but some public TCRs occurred in many donors.

In the PCR, 60 Vbeta and 13 Jbeta primers were used. Produced via immunoSEQ multiplex PCR; TCRdb's table is partial and in-frame only. The repertoire holds 140,000 to 150,000 clones, with roughly 10% as singletons. This clone has only a few counts. Its antigen is as yet unknown. This clonotype originated in a middle-aged man in good health and CMV-seronegative. The sequencing input was PBMCs.

CDR3 DNA sequence: TGCGCCAGCAGCAATGGACAGACCTACGAGCAGTACTTC. Amino acid sequence: CASSNGQTYEQYF. The V and J genes are TRBV5-1 and TRBJ2-7; D is possibly TRBD1 (6 bases). Germline V CDR1 and CDR2: SGHRS, YFSETQ. The CDR3 contains 13 residues. V lost 4 bases and J lost 2, with 10 bases in between.